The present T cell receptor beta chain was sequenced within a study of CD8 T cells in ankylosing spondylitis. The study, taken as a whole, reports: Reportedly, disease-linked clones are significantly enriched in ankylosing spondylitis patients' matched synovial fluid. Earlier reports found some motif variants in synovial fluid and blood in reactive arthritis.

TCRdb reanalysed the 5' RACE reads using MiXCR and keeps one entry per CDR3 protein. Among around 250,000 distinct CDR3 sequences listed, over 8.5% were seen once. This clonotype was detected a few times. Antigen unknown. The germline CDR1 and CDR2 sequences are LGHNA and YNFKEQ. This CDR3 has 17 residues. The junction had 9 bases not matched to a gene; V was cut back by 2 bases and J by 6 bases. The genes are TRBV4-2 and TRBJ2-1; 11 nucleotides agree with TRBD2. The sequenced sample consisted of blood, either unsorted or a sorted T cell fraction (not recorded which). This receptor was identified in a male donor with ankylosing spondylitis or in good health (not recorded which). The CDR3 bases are TGTGCCAGCAGCCAATCCCAGGGACTAGCGGACCTCAATGAGCAGTTCTTC. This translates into CASSQSQGLADLNEQFF.